The rows below give T cell receptor beta chains drawn from one sample of a study of shared T cell receptors in the human thymus. Sequencing used immunoSEQ multiplex PCR; TCRdb keeps in-frame clones, though not all of them. The table includes 450,000 to 650,000 clones, approximately 80% detected once. This sample was also put to use in a study of human thymus T cells.

Input material: thymocytes. The receptor set was obtained from a boy younger than two with a congenital heart defect. Both conserved end residues are part of each CDR3. A D gene is named only where the DNA matches it firmly. Clone size is shown for a subset of rows, as once, few, many or a class of expanded clone.

V: TRBV29-1; length: 15; J: TRBJ2-2; size: -; D: -; DNA: TGCAGCGTCGGGGGACCTGGTGGTGACACCGGGGAGCTGTTTTTT; CDR3: CSVGGPGGDTGELFF
V: TRBV28; length: 14; J: TRBJ1-4; size: -; D: -; DNA: TGTGCCAGCACCTCCTCCTACCTAAATGAAAAACTGTTTTTT; CDR3: CASTSSYLNEKLFF
V: TRBV10-3; length: 13; J: TRBJ2-7; size: -; D: -; DNA: TGTGCCATCACGGCGGACAGGGAGGGCGAGCAGTACTTC; CDR3: CAITADREGEQYF
V: TRBV19; length: 13; J: TRBJ2-1; size: once; D: TRBD2; DNA: TGTGCCAGTAGAGGGACTAGCGGAAATGAGCAGTTCTTC; CDR3: CASRGTSGNEQFF
V: TRBV18; length: 13; J: TRBJ2-5; size: -; D: -; DNA: TGTGCCAGCTCACCCCGTCCAGGCGAGACCCAGTACTTC; CDR3: CASSPRPGETQYF
V: TRBV6-1; length: 13; J: TRBJ2-1; size: few; D: TRBD1; DNA: TGTGCCACCCGACAGGGAACCTACAATGAGCAGTTCTTC; CDR3: CATRQGTYNEQFF
V: TRBV6-1; length: 17; J: TRBJ2-7; size: -; D: TRBD1; DNA: TGTGCCAGCAGTGAGGGGAGAGGGCAGACAGGGGGCCAGGAGCAGTACTTC; CDR3: CASSEGRGQTGGQEQYF
V: TRBV4-1; length: 19; J: TRBJ2-2; size: -; D: TRBD2; DNA: TGCGCCAGCAGCCAAGATCTCCCGTCTAGCGGGAGGATCACCGGGGAGCTGTTTTTT; CDR3: CASSQDLPSSGRITGELFF
V: TRBV4-3; length: 18; J: TRBJ2-3; size: -; D: TRBD2; DNA: TGCGCCAGCAGCCTTGGGAGGGAGACTAGCGGACGCACAGATACGCAGTATTTT; CDR3: CASSLGRETSGRTDTQYF
V: TRBV28; length: 19; J: TRBJ2-7; size: -; D: TRBD2; DNA: TGTGCCAGCAGTTTGAGCTTCCGGCTAACTAGCGGGAGCTCCTACGAGCAGTACTTC; CDR3: CASSLSFRLTSGSSYEQYF
V: TRBV28; length: 18; J: TRBJ2-1; size: -; D: TRBD2; DNA: TGTGCCAGCAGTCCACGGACTAGCGGGAGGGCCTCCTACAATGAGCAGTTCTTC; CDR3: CASSPRTSGRASYNEQFF
V: TRBV7-8; length: 16; J: TRBJ1-3; size: few; D: TRBD1; DNA: TGTGCCAGCAGCCCCGGGACAGCAGTTCGTGGAAACACCATATATTTT; CDR3: CASSPGTAVRGNTIYF
V: TRBV5-6; length: 14; J: TRBJ2-1; size: few; D: TRBD2; DNA: TGTGCCAGCAGCCAAGCGGGAGACTACAATGAGCAGTTCTTC; CDR3: CASSQAGDYNEQFF
V: TRBV7-9; length: 15; J: TRBJ2-2; size: -; D: -; DNA: TGTGCCAGCAGCTTAGTTGTAGCAAACACCGGGGAGCTGTTTTTT; CDR3: CASSLVVANTGELFF
V: TRBV29-1; length: 15; J: TRBJ2-5; size: -; D: -; DNA: TGCAGCGGCACGCCTGGGACACCTGGAGTAGAGACCCAGTACTTC; CDR3: CSGTPGTPGVETQYF
V: TRBV27; length: 15; J: TRBJ2-7; size: -; D: TRBD2; DNA: TGTGCCAGCAGTTTATCGCCGGGACTAGAAGGCGAGCAGTACTTC; CDR3: CASSLSPGLEGEQYF
V: TRBV4-3; length: 15; J: TRBJ2-5; size: -; D: TRBD2; DNA: TGCGCCAGCAGCCAGGAGGGACTAGCTCGAGAGACCCAGTACTTC; CDR3: CASSQEGLARETQYF
V: TRBV5-6; length: 17; J: TRBJ2-3; size: -; D: -; DNA: TGTGCCAGCAGCCCTCGTTGGGACGGACAGAGTGGGGATACGCAGTATTTT; CDR3: CASSPRWDGQSGDTQYF
V: TRBV5-1; length: 13; J: TRBJ2-2; size: -; D: TRBD1; DNA: TGCGCCAGCAGCCCGACAGGGACCGGGGAGCTGTTTTTT; CDR3: CASSPTGTGELFF
V: TRBV30; length: 16; J: TRBJ2-1; size: once; D: -; DNA: TGTGCCTGGAGTGTACTTAGGGAGAGCTCCTACAATGAGCAGTTCTTC; CDR3: CAWSVLRESSYNEQFF
V: TRBV4-2; length: 16; J: TRBJ2-3; size: -; D: TRBD2; DNA: TGTGCCAGCAGCCAAGATCCTAGCGGGAGCACAGATACGCAGTATTTT; CDR3: CASSQDPSGSTDTQYF
V: TRBV12-5; length: 15; J: TRBJ2-5; size: once; D: TRBD2; DNA: TGTGCTAGTGGTTTGGTACGTGGCGGGAGAGAGACCCAGTACTTC; CDR3: CASGLVRGGRETQYF
V: TRBV30; length: 14; J: TRBJ2-5; size: once; D: -; DNA: TGTGCCTCCTATTCCGGGACACAACAAGAGACCCAGTACTTC; CDR3: CASYSGTQQETQYF
V: TRBV4-3; length: 16; J: TRBJ2-5; size: -; D: TRBD2; DNA: TGCGCCAGCAGCCAAGAGGAACGGGAGGACAAAGAGACCCAGTACTTC; CDR3: CASSQEEREDKETQYF
V: TRBV7-2; length: 12; J: TRBJ2-7; size: -; D: -; DNA: TGTGCCGGCAGCTTAACGGGCTACGAGCAGTACTTC; CDR3: CAGSLTGYEQYF
V: TRBV10-3; length: 17; J: TRBJ2-3; size: -; D: TRBD2; DNA: TGTGCCATCACTCCCGGGACTAGCGGGAGAAACACAGATACGCAGTATTTT; CDR3: CAITPGTSGRNTDTQYF
V: TRBV28; length: 15; J: TRBJ1-5; size: -; D: -; DNA: TGTGCCAGCATCCTTTCGGGCAGGGGTAATCAGCCCCAGCATTTT; CDR3: CASILSGRGNQPQHF
V: TRBV15; length: 20; J: TRBJ2-7; size: -; D: TRBD2; DNA: TGTGCCACCAGCAACCTACGAACCCCCCGGTGGAGCGGGAAGACCTACGAGCAGTACTTC; CDR3: CATSNLRTPRWSGKTYEQYF
V: TRBV4-1; length: 14; J: TRBJ1-2; size: -; D: -; DNA: TGCGCCAGCAGCCAAGATCCAGGCTTATATGGCTACACCTTC; CDR3: CASSQDPGLYGYTF
V: TRBV2; length: 16; J: TRBJ2-3; size: -; D: TRBD2; DNA: TGTGCCAGCAGCGCGAAGGAGCGGGAGCCCACAGATACGCAGTATTTT; CDR3: CASSAKEREPTDTQYF
V: TRBV27; length: 14; J: TRBJ2-3; size: -; D: TRBD1; DNA: TGTGCCAGCAGCTCCGGGACAGGCACAGATACGCAGTATTTT; CDR3: CASSSGTGTDTQYF
V: TRBV5-1; length: 13; J: TRBJ2-5; size: few; D: -; DNA: TGCGCCAGCAGCTTGTCTAGCGTAGAGACCCAGTACTTC; CDR3: CASSLSSVETQYF
V: TRBV2; length: 15; J: TRBJ2-5; size: -; D: TRBD2; DNA: TGTGCCAGCAACGAACTAGCGGGAGGGCCGGAGACCCAGTACTTC; CDR3: CASNELAGGPETQYF
V: TRBV6-5; length: 15; J: TRBJ2-1; size: -; D: TRBD1; DNA: TGTGCCAGCAGTTCGCGGGACAGGGGGCTGAATGAGCAGTTCTTC; CDR3: CASSSRDRGLNEQFF
V: TRBV7-6; length: 15; J: TRBJ2-7; size: -; D: TRBD1; DNA: TGTGCCAGCAGCGCCTCGACAGGGATCCCCCACGAGCAGTACTTC; CDR3: CASSASTGIPHEQYF
V: TRBV15; length: 14; J: TRBJ2-5; size: -; D: -; DNA: TGTGCCACCGGAAATATCAGGGTGGGGGAGACCCAGTACTTC; CDR3: CATGNIRVGETQYF
V: TRBV5-4; length: 12; J: TRBJ1-1; size: few; D: -; DNA: TGTGCCAGCAGAAACGACAGCAAAGAAGCTTTCTTT; CDR3: CASRNDSKEAFF
V: TRBV5-1; length: 15; J: TRBJ2-1; size: -; D: -; DNA: TGCGCCAGCAGCTCCGGGTCCAGGGAATGGAATGAGCAGTTCTTC; CDR3: CASSSGSREWNEQFF
V: TRBV5-1; length: 15; J: TRBJ2-4; size: -; D: TRBD2; DNA: TGCGCCAGCACCCCGGGCGCTAGCGGGAGAGAGGTTCAGTACTTC; CDR3: CASTPGASGREVQYF